The 32 T cell receptor beta chains reported below all come from one sample, sequenced in a study of blood T cell repertoires in COVID-19. The method was immunoSEQ multiplex PCR; TCRdb's version includes in-frame clones alone and lacks a portion of them. The table lists some 66,000 clones, roughly 82% of them singletons. The sequencing input was peripheral blood. The origin of the receptors is a man aged 55 to 70 with acute or convalescent COVID-19.

The chain links TRBV6-2 or TRBV6-3 to TRBJ1-5, with a weak D call TRBD1 (6 bases). The CDR3 is made up of 16 amino acids. Germline CDR1 MNHEY, CDR2 SVGEGT. V lost 6 bases and J lost 2, with 17 bases in between. The CDR3: CASSLDRSRGNQPQHF. The CDR3 region has the DNA TGTGCCAGCAGCCTTGACAGGTCAAGGGGCAATCAGCCCCAGCATTTT.

The table lists this clone with a count of one. The rearrangement joins TRBV6-5 to TRBJ1-2, with a tentative D call TRBD1 (6 bases). CDR3 length: 12 amino acids. Germline assignment: CDR1 MNHEY and CDR2 SVGAGI. V was cut by 7 bases and J by 6 bases, with 12 bases left in between. The CDR3 loop reads CASISDSHGYTF. DNA of the CDR3: TGTGCCAGCATCTCGGACAGCCATGGCTACACCTTC.

This clone was recorded once. V is TRBV5-6 and J is TRBJ1-4, with 11 positions matching TRBD1. This CDR3 spans 14 amino acids. From germline, CDR1 is SGHDT and CDR2 YYEEEE. V lost 3 bases and J lost 6; bases outside the gene matches: 1. Here the CDR3 DNA reads TGTGCCAGCAGCTGGGGACAGGGGGATGAAAAACTGTTTTTT. The encoded protein is CASSWGQGDEKLFF. Looking up the rest from reference TRBV5-6 and TRBJ1-4 gives the full variable domain: DAGVTQSPTHLIKTRGQQVTLRCSPKSGHDTVSWYQQALGQGPQFIFQYYEEEERQRGNFPDRFSGHQFPNYSSELNVNALLLGDSALYLCASSWGQGDEKLFFGSGTQLSVL.

This chain uses TRBV27 with TRBJ2-7, with a weak D call TRBD1 (5 bases). This CDR3 is built from 12 residues. Germline V gene sequence: CDR1 MNHEY, CDR2 SMNVEV (reference sequence). V gave up 7 bases and J gave up 6 bases, with 13 bases separating them. CDR3 region: CASTLRGGEQYV. CDR3 nucleotides: TGTGCCAGCACCCTAAGGGGCGGCGAGCAGTACGTC.

This clone was detected a few times. This rearrangement joins TRBV2 to TRBJ1-2, with TRBD1 matching 10 bases. CDR3 length equals 16 residues. Germline assignment: CDR1 SNHLY and CDR2 FYNNEI. J gave up 4 bases and V 4 bases, and 9 bases lay outside the gene matches. CDR3 DNA sequence: TGTGCCAGCAGTGGATCTCGGACAGGGGGTCTCTATGGCTACACCTTC. Protein: CASSGSRTGGLYGYTF. Based on the CDR3 plus reference TRBV2 and TRBJ1-2, the full variable domain is EPEVTQTPSHQVTQMGQEVILRCVPISNHLYFYWYRQILGQKVEFLVSFYNNEISEKSEIFDDQFSVERPDGSNFTLKIRSTKLEDSAMYFCASSGSRTGGLYGYTFGSGTRLTVV.

This clone was observed a handful of times. V is TRBV29-1 and J is TRBJ1-4; D perhaps matches TRBD1 (6 bases). Germline assignment: CDR1 SQVTM and CDR2 ANQGSEA. The CDR3 extends over 13 amino acids. The DNA for the CDR3 is TGCAGAGAAGGGACACCTACTAATGAAAAACTGTTTTTT. This encodes CREGTPTNEKLFF.

The gene calls are TRBV7-2 and TRBJ2-5; a possible D gene is TRBD1 (7 bases). Looked up from germline, CDR1 is SGHTA and CDR2 is FQGNSA. CDR3 length: 15 residues. V lost 0 bases and J 6 bases, leaving 14 bases between the germline ends. CDR3 DNA sequence: TGTGCCAGCAGCTTAGCAGGGGGCGCGGGAAAGACCCAGTACTTC. Protein: CASSLAGGAGKTQYF.

V gene TRBV6-5 combines with J gene TRBJ1-2, with D perhaps TRBD1 (6 bases). Trimming removed 3 bases at V and 6 bases at J, with 11 bases between. CDR1 is MNHEY and CDR2 is SVGAGI in the germline V gene. The CDR3 is made up of 13 amino acids. The chain's CDR3 is CASSYWGGDGYTF. CDR3 coding DNA: TGTGCCAGCAGTTATTGGGGGGGCGATGGCTACACCTTC.

The chain recombines TRBV2 with TRBJ2-7; TRBD1 agrees at 8 bases. This CDR3 is built from 14 residues. V lost 8 bases, J lost 2 bases, and 8 bases stayed unmatched. Per germline, CDR1 SNHLY and CDR2 FYNNEI. In nucleotides, the CDR3 is TGTGCCAGCCGATCCTGGACAGGGCCCTACGAGCAGTACTTC. Amino acid sequence: CASRSWTGPYEQYF.

The V and J genes are TRBV11-2 and TRBJ1-4; D perhaps matches TRBD1 (6 bases). Germline V gene sequence: CDR1 SGHAT, CDR2 FQNNGV. The ends were cut back, 4 bases at V and 7 bases at J, with 16 bases in the middle. The CDR3 covers 15 residues. The CDR3, as DNA: TGTGCCAGCAGCTCCCAACAGGGACGGGGTGAAAAACTGTTTTTT. As protein: CASSSQQGRGEKLFF.

This chain links TRBV24-1 with TRBJ2-5, with D unclear. V shed 4 bases and J shed 10 bases, with 9 bases lying between them. CDR3 length equals 11 residues. Germline CDR1 is KGHDR and CDR2 is SFDVKD. Here the CDR3 reads CATSDRWSQYF. The CDR3 DNA is TGTGCCACCAGTGACCGTTGGAGCCAGTACTTC.

This CDR3 reads CASSLEQGAEKLFF. CDR3 coding DNA: TGTGCCAGCAGCTTGGAACAGGGGGCCGAAAAACTGTTTTTT. The chain has TRBV5-5 and TRBJ1-4; 9 bases are a match to TRBD1. The CDR3 sequence is 14 residues long. The J segment lost 8 bases and the V segment lost 0 bases, leaving 2 bases of the junction unmatched. Germline loops: CDR1 SGHKS, CDR2 YYEKEE (reference sequence).

The V and J genes are TRBV19 and TRBJ1-1, with no clear D. CDR1 is LNHDA, CDR2 SQIVND, per germline (reference sequence). V lost 5 bases and J 5 bases, leaving 12 bases between the germline ends. The CDR3 length is 13 residues. CDR3 amino acids: CASSREGKTEAFF. The CDR3 nucleotides are TGTGCCAGTAGTCGGGAGGGAAAGACTGAAGCTTTCTTT.

The chain recombines TRBV5-4 with TRBJ1-2, with D hard to call. CDR1 SGHNT and CDR2 YYREEE come from the germline V gene (reference sequence). V gave up 4 bases and J gave up 2 bases, with 15 bases separating them. The CDR3 runs to 15 residues. The CDR3 is CASSPAARANYGYTF. Written as DNA, the CDR3 is TGTGCCAGCAGCCCCGCAGCTAGAGCGAACTATGGCTACACCTTC.

The genes are TRBV2 and TRBJ1-2; a weak D match, TRBD1 (5 bases). This CDR3 comprises 13 residues. V lost 6 bases and J 2 bases, leaving 10 bases between the germline ends. The germline CDR1 and CDR2 sequences are SNHLY and FYNNEI. CDR3 sequence (DNA): TGTGCCAGCAGCCAGGGTATAAACTATGGCTACACCTTC. Residues: CASSQGINYGYTF.

This chain connects TRBV5-4 to TRBJ2-3, with TRBD2 matching over 8 bases. V lost 4 bases, J lost 3 bases, and 10 bases stayed unmatched. CDR1 is SGHNT and CDR2 is YYREEE in the germline V gene (reference sequence). This CDR3 contains 16 residues. CDR3 bases: TGTGCCAGCAGCCCGCGGGCGGGGGGTGGAACAGATACGCAGTATTTT. Its protein product is CASSPRAGGGTDTQYF.

The V gene is TRBV6-2 or TRBV6-3, the J gene TRBJ2-1; TRBD2 is a possible D gene (5 bases). The germline V gene encodes CDR1 MNHEY and CDR2 SVGEGT. The CDR3 is made up of 15 amino acids. V was clipped by 0 bases and J by 8 bases, with 14 bases between them. CDR3 residues: CASSYSIVARYEQFF. Here the CDR3 DNA reads TGTGCCAGCAGTTACTCGATCGTAGCGCGGTATGAGCAGTTCTTC.

The chain employs TRBV7-2 and TRBJ1-6; 7 bases map to TRBD1. In germline, CDR1 is SGHTA, CDR2 FQGNSA. The CDR3 length is 15 residues. Trimming at V came to 4 bases and at J to 7 bases, leaving 7 bases not matched to a gene. CDR3 sequence reads: CASSYTGQLNSPLHF. The DNA of the CDR3 is TGTGCCAGCAGCTATACGGGACAGCTAAATTCACCCCTCCACTTT. Looking up the rest from reference TRBV7-2 and TRBJ1-6 gives the full variable domain: GAGVSQSPSNKVTEKGKDVELRCDPISGHTALYWYRQSLGQGLEFLIYFQGNSAPDKSGLPSDRFSAERTGGSVSTLTIQRTQQEDSAVYLCASSYTGQLNSPLHFGNGTRLTVT.

The chain uses TRBV6-2 or TRBV6-3 and TRBJ1-1; tentative D call: TRBD1 (5 bases). Per germline, CDR1 MNHEY and CDR2 SVGEGT. This CDR3 has 17 amino acids. Trimming shortened V by 2 bases and J by 2 bases, and 18 bases separated the two germline ends. CDR3 protein: CASSYADRGHTNTEAFF. The CDR3 DNA is TGTGCCAGCAGTTACGCGGACCGTGGACATACAAACACTGAAGCTTTCTTT.

The genes are TRBV5-1 and TRBJ2-7; TRBD1 aligns across 12 bases. CDR1 is SGHRS and CDR2 is YFSETQ in the germline V gene. V was pared by 1 base and J by 4 bases, with 3 bases of the junction left unmatched. The CDR3 runs to 15 residues. CDR3 nucleotides: TGCGCCAGCAGCTTGTCGGGACAGGGGGCTTACGAGCAGTACTTC. Encoded protein: CASSLSGQGAYEQYF.

V and J are TRBV6-1 and TRBJ1-5, with a tentative D call TRBD1 (6 bases). Trimming left V 2 bases short and J 7 bases short, with 15 bases between. CDR3 length: 15 residues. Germline V gene sequence: CDR1 MNHNS, CDR2 SASEGT. In DNA form, the CDR3 reads TGTGCCAGCAGTGAACAGGGGACAAAAGGGCAGCCCCAGCATTTT. Protein: CASSEQGTKGQPQHF.

The chain carries TRBV3-1 (or the pseudogene TRBV3-2) and TRBJ1-4; TRBD1 matches 9 bases. Germline CDR1 is LGHDT and CDR2 is YNNKEL (reference sequence). After removal of 4 bases from V and 8 bases from J, the junction contained 5 bases not matched to a gene. The CDR3 is 14 amino acids. In DNA form, the CDR3 reads TGTGCCAGCAGCCCGGGACAGGGATGGGAAAAACTGTTTTTT. Protein sequence: CASSPGQGWEKLFF.

This sequence joins TRBV9 and TRBJ1-4, with 7 bases aligning to TRBD1. This CDR3 has 15 residues. Germline loops: CDR1 SGDLS, CDR2 YYNGEE. With 0 bases clipped from V and 8 bases from J, the junction kept 7 bases outside the gene matches. The CDR3 sequence is CASSVGGQQSEKLFF. DNA of the CDR3: TGTGCCAGCAGCGTAGGGGGACAGCAGTCAGAAAAACTGTTTTTT.

The V and J genes are TRBV6-1 and TRBJ1-1; 7 bases agree with TRBD1. Unmatched junction bases numbered 6, after V lost 3 bases and J lost 5 bases. This CDR3 comprises 14 residues. Germline assignment: CDR1 MNHNS and CDR2 SASEGT. CDR3 protein: CASSDGQAETEAFF. DNA of the CDR3: TGTGCCAGCAGTGATGGACAGGCGGAAACTGAAGCTTTCTTT.

J is TRBJ1-2 and V is TRBV27, with 8 nucleotides matching TRBD1. J was trimmed by 6 bases and V by 2 bases; bases with no gene match: 11. This CDR3 contains 16 residues. CDR1 is MNHEY, CDR2 SMNVEV, per germline (reference sequence). CDR3 nucleotides: TGTGCCAGCAGTTTAAAGCCAGGGGGCATTGTTCATGGCTACACCTTC. It encodes CASSLKPGGIVHGYTF.

The chain links TRBV25-1 to TRBJ1-2; D unresolved. This CDR3 comprises 16 residues. Germline CDR1 reads MGHDK; CDR2 reads SYGVNS. With 5 bases removed from V and 5 bases from J, the gap between germline ends came to 21 bases. The CDR3 sequence: CASSSGFMERIYGYTF. The DNA of the CDR3 is TGTGCCAGCAGTTCGGGATTTATGGAACGGATTTATGGCTACACCTTC.

The table lists this clone with a few counts. The chain's CDR3 is CASSERGTEAFF. The CDR3 coding sequence is TGTGCCAGCAGTGAAAGGGGCACTGAAGCTTTCTTT. The chain has TRBV6-1 and TRBJ1-1; tentatively, D is TRBD1 (5 bases). The CDR3 sequence is 12 residues long. Germline lookup yields CDR1 MNHNS and CDR2 SASEGT. V was cut by 2 bases and J by 4 bases, with 5 bases left in between.

V gene TRBV9 combines with J gene TRBJ2-2, with a weak D call TRBD2 (6 bases). CDR3 length equals 15 residues. In germline, CDR1 is SGDLS, CDR2 YYNGEE. Trimming cost V 10 bases and J 1 base, with 17 bases left between them. The CDR3 DNA reads as TGTGCCGGCTACGCGGGACGGATGAACACCGGGGAGCTGTTTTTT. Amino acid sequence: CAGYAGRMNTGELFF.

The chain combines TRBV6-5 with TRBJ1-5, with D unresolved. Trimming took off 6 bases at V and 4 bases at J, with 10 bases between the two ends. Germline values: CDR1 MNHEY, CDR2 SVGAGI. This CDR3 region has 13 residues. The CDR3 here is CASSRQLNQPQHF. CDR3 bases: TGTGCCAGCAGCCGACAATTAAATCAGCCCCAGCATTTT.

J is TRBJ2-2 and V is TRBV27; the match to TRBD2 covers 12 bases. CDR1 is MNHEY, CDR2 SMNVEV, per germline (reference sequence). J was trimmed by 1 base and V by 5 bases; bases with no gene match: 5. The CDR3 extends over 17 amino acids. The CDR3 is CASSPSGLAGNTGELFF. Written as DNA, the CDR3 is TGTGCCAGCAGTCCCTCGGGACTAGCGGGGAACACCGGGGAGCTGTTTTTT.

This clone came up once. The chain is built from TRBV5-1 and TRBJ2-6; the D gene is possibly TRBD1 (6 bases). V lost 0 bases and J lost 3, with 13 bases in between. The CDR3 has 17 residues. Germline V gives CDR1 SGHRS, CDR2 YFSETQ. Written as DNA, the CDR3 is TGCGCCAGCAGCTTGGGACAGGTTACTGTTGGGGCCAACGTCCTGACTTTC. This codes for CASSLGQVTVGANVLTF.

The V and J genes are TRBV6-2 or TRBV6-3 and TRBJ2-3; TRBD2 matches 12 bases. The CDR3 has 14 residues. Germline lookup yields CDR1 MNHEY and CDR2 SVGEGT. The J segment lost 3 bases and the V segment lost 5 bases, leaving 0 bases of the junction unmatched. CDR3 in amino acids: CASSGLAGTDTQYF. The CDR3 bases are TGTGCCAGCAGTGGACTAGCGGGGACAGATACGCAGTATTTT.